The 9 T cell receptor beta chains given below trace back to one sample, sequenced in a study of identical twins. TCRdb re-called the 5' RACE reads through MiXCR, storing one row per CDR3 protein. This table holds about 920,000 distinct CDR3 sequences, 9% to 15% found once. Separately, the same data were catalogued under a study of yellow fever vaccine responses in identical twins.

Sequenced: PBMCs. All receptors derive from a woman under 30 in good health.

The chain employs TRBV2 and TRBJ2-2, with TRBD1 identical over 9 bases. CDR1 is SNHLY, CDR2 FYNNEI, per germline. V shed 6 bases, J shed 1 base, and the junction held 6 bases outside the gene matches. The CDR3 loop spans 16 amino acids. Here the CDR3 reads CASSIPGQGNTGELFF. For the CDR3, the DNA is TGTGCCAGCAGCATCCCGGGACAGGGGAACACCGGGGAGCTGTTTTTT.

This chain connects TRBV28 to TRBJ2-1; D gene ambiguous. Germline V gene sequence: CDR1 MDHEN, CDR2 SYDVKM. This CDR3 has 15 residues. V shed 2 bases and J shed 3 bases, with 11 bases lying between them. The CDR3 sequence is CASSLGQVGYNEQFF. The CDR3 coding sequence is TGTGCCAGCAGTTTAGGGCAGGTAGGCTACAATGAGCAGTTCTTC.

The chain employs TRBV5-1 and TRBJ2-1; 8 bases are shared with TRBD2. Germline V gives CDR1 SGHRS, CDR2 YFSETQ. There are 14 residues in the CDR3. V was pared by 7 bases and J by 6 bases, with 9 bases of the junction left unmatched. As DNA, the CDR3 is TGCGCCAGCCGCCTAGCGGGTCCTGTCAATGAGCAGTTCTTC. Protein product: CASRLAGPVNEQFF.

In this sample, this clonotype turned up a few times. The chain couples TRBV15 to TRBJ2-4, with 8 bases lining up with TRBD1. Germline V gene sequence: CDR1 LNHNV, CDR2 YYDKDF (reference sequence). This CDR3 spans 15 amino acids. Trimming took 1 base from V and 6 from J; bases not matched to a gene: 5. In DNA, the CDR3 is TGTGCCACCAGCAGAGTAAACAGGGGGAGAAACATTCAGTACTTC. Its translation is CATSRVNRGRNIQYF.

The V gene is TRBV7-2, the J gene TRBJ2-3; 14 bases agree with TRBD2. The CDR3 is made up of 16 amino acids. CDR1 SGHTA and CDR2 FQGNSA come from the germline V gene. The trim removed 5 bases at V and 4 bases at J, leaving 5 bases unmatched. CDR3 bases: TGTGCCAGCAGCATCCGACTAGCGGGAGGGGCAGATACGCAGTATTTT. Protein product: CASSIRLAGGADTQYF.

This rearrangement joins TRBV15 to TRBJ1-4; D gene uncertain. Germline CDR1 and CDR2: LNHNV and YYDKDF (reference sequence). The CDR3 loop spans 16 amino acids. Between the trimmed V and J ends, which lost 1 base and 7 bases, there was a span of 16 bases. This CDR3 reads CATSRAYGSTGEKLFF. DNA for the CDR3: TGTGCCACCAGCAGAGCCTATGGGAGTACGGGTGAAAAACTGTTTTTT.

This clonotype was picked up many times. The chain's CDR3 is CASSEELAGVRFF. CDR3 nucleotide sequence: TGTGCCAGCAGTGAAGAGCTAGCGGGAGTACGGTTCTTC. V gene TRBV6-1 combines with J gene TRBJ2-1; TRBD2 aligns across 10 bases. In germline, CDR1 is MNHNS, CDR2 SASEGT. CDR3 length: 13 amino acids. The V segment lost 1 base and the J segment 15 bases; nucleotides outside the gene matches: 6.

In this sample, this clonotype turned up a few times. The chain links TRBV3-1 to TRBJ1-2, with TRBD1 matching 7 bases. This CDR3 spans 13 amino acids. Germline-derived CDR1 and CDR2 are LGHDT and YNNKEL (reference sequence). J lost 5 bases, V lost 7 bases, and 7 bases had no gene match. CDR3 in DNA: TGTGCCAGCAACCCAGGGGGAGGATATGGCTACACCTTC. This sequence encodes CASNPGGGYGYTF.

The CDR3 is CASSLDPGGGSPLHF. Written as DNA, the CDR3 is TGCGCCAGCAGCTTGGATCCTGGTGGGGGTTCACCCCTCCACTTT. The chain uses TRBV5-1 and TRBJ1-6, with a tentative D call TRBD1 (5 bases). V was cut by 0 bases and J by 9 bases, with 13 bases left in between. This CDR3 has 15 amino acids. CDR1 and CDR2 from the germline V gene are SGHRS and YFSETQ.